The source of this TCR beta chain is a study of T cell changes during pregnancy in multiple sclerosis. Sequencing was performed with immunoSEQ multiplex PCR; in TCRdb, only in-frame clones are kept and a portion is missing. The repertoire consists of about 23,000 clones, with about 88% occurring once and the leading ten covering 0.9% to 1.2%. The CDR3 is made up of 13 amino acids. Trimming took 7 bases from V and 6 from J; bases not matched to a gene: 5. CDR1 MNHEY and CDR2 SVGAGI come from the germline V gene. The TCR sequence derives from a female donor in good health, enrolled as a control in a pregnancy study. The chain is built from TRBV6-5 and TRBJ1-5; TRBD1 matches 8 bases. The source was CD4+ T cells from peripheral blood mononuclear cells, collected in the first trimester of pregnancy. Written as DNA, the CDR3 is TGTGCCAGCATGTCGACAGGGGTTCAGCCCCAGCATTTT. Encoded protein: CASMSTGVQPQHF.